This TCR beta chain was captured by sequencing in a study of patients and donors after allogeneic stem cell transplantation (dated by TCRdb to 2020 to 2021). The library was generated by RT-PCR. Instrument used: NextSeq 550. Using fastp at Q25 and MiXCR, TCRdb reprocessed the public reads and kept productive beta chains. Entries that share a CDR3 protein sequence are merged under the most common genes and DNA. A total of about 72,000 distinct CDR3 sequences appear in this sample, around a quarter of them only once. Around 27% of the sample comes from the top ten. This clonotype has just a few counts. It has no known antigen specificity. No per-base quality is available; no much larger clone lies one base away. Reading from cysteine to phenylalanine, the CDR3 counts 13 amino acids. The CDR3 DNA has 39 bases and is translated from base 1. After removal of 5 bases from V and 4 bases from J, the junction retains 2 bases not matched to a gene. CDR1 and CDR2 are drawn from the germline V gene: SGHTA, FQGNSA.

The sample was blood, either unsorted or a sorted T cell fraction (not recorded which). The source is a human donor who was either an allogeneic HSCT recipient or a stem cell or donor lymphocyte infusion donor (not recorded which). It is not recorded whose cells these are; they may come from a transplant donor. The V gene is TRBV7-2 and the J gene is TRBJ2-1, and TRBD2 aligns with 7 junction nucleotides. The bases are TGTGCCAGCAGCATTAGCGGGTACAATGAGCAGTTCTTC. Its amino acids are CASSISGYNEQFF.